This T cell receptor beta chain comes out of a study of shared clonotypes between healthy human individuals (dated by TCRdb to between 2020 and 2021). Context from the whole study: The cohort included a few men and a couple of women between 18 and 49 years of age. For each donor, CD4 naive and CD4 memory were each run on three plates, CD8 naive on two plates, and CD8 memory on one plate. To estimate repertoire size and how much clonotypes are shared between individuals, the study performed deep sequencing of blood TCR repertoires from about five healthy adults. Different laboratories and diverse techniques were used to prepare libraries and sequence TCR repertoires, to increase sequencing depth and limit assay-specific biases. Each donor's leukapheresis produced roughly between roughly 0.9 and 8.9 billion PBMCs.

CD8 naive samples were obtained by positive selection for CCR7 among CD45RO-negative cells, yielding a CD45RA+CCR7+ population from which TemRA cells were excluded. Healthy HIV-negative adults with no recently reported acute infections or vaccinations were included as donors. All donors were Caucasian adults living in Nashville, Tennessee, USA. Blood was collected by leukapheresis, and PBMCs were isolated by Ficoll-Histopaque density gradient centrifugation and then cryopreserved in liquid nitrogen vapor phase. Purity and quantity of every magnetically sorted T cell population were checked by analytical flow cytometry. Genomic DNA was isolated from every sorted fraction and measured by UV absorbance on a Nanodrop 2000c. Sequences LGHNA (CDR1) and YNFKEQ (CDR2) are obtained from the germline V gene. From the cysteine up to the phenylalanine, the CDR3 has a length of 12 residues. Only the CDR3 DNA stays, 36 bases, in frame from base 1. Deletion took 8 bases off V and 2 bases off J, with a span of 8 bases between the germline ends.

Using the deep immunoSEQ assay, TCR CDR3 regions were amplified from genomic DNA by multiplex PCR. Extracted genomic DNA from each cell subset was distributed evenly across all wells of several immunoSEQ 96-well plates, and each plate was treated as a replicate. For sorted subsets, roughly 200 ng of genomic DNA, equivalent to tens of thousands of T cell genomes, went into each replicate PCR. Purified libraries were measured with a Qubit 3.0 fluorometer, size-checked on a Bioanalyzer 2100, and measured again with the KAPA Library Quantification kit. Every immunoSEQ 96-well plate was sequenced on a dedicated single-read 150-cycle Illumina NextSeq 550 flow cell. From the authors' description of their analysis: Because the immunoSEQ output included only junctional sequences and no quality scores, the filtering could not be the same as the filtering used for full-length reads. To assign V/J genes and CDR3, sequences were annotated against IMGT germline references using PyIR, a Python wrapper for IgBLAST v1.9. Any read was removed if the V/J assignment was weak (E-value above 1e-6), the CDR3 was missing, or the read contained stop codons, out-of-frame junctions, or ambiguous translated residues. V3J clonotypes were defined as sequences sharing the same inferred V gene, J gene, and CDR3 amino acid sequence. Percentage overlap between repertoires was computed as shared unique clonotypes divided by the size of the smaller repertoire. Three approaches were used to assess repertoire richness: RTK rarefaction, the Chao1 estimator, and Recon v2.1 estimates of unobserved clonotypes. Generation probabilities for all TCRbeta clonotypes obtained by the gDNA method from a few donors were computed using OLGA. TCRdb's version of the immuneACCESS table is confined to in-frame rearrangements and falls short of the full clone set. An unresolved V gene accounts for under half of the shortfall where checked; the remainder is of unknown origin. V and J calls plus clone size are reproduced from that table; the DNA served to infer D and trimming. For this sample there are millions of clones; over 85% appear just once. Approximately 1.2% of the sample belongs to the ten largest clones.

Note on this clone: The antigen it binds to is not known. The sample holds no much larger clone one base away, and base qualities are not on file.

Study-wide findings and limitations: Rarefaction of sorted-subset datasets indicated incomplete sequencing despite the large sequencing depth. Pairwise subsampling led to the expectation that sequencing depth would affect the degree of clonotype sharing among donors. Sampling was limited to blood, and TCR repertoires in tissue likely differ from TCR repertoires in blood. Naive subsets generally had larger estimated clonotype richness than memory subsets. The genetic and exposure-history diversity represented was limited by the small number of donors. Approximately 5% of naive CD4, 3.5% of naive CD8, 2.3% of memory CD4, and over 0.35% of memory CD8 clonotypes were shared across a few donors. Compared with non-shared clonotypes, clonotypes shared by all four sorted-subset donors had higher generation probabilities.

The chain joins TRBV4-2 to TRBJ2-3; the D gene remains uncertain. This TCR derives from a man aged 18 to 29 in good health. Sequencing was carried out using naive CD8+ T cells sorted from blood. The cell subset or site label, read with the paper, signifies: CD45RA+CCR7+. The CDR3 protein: CASGTTTDTQYF. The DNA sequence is TGTGCCAGCGGAACTACCACAGATACGCAGTATTTT.